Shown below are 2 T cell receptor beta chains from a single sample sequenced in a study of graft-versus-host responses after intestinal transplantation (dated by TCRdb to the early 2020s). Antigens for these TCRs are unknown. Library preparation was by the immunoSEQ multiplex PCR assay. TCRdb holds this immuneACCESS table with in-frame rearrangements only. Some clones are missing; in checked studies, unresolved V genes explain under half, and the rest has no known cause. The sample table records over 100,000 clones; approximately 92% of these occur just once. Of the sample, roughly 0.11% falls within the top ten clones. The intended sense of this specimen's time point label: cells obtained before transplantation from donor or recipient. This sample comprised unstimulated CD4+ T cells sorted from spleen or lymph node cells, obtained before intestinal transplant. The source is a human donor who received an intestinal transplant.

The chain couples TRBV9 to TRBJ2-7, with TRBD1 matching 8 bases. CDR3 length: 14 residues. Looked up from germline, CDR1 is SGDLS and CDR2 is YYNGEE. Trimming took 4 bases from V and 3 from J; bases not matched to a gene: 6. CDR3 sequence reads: CASSLKDRDYEQYF. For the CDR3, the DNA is TGTGCCAGCAGCCTCAAGGACAGGGACTACGAGCAGTACTTC. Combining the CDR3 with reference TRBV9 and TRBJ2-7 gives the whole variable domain DSGVTQTPKHLITATGQRVTLRCSPRSGDLSVYWYQQSLDQGLQFLIQYYNGEERAKGNILERFSAQQFPDLHSELNLSSLELGDSALYFCASSLKDRDYEQYFGPGTRLTVT.

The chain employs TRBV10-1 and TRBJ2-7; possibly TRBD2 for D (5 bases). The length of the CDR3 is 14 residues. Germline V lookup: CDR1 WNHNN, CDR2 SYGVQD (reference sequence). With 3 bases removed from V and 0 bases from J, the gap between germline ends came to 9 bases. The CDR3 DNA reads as TGCGCCAGCAGTGAACGAGGACTCTCCTACGAGCAGTACTTC. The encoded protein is CASSERGLSYEQYF.